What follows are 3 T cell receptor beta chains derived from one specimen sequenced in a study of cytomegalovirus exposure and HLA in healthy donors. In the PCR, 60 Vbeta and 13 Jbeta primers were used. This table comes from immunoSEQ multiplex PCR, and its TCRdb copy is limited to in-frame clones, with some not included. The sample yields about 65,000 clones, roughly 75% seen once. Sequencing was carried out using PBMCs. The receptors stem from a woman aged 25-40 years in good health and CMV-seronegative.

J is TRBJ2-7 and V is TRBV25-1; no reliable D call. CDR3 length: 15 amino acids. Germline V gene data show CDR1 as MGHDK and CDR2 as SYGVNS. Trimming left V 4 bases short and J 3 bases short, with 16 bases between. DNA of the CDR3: TGTGCCAGCAGTGGAGTAGCTCCCAGCCTCTACGAGCAGTACTTC. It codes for CASSGVAPSLYEQYF.

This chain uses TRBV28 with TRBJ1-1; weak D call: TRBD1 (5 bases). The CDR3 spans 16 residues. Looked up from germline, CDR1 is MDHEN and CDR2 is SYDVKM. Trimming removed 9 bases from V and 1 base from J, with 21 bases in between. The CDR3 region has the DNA TGTGCCAGTTCCCAATCCCAGGGAAGGGGGAACACTGAAGCTTTCTTT. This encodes CASSQSQGRGNTEAFF.

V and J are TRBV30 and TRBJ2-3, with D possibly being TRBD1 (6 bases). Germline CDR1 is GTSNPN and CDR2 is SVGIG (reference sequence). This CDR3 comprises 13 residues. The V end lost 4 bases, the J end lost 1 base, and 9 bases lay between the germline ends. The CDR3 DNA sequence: TGTGCCTGGAAGACAGGCGGCACAGATACGCAGTATTTT. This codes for CAWKTGGTDTQYF.